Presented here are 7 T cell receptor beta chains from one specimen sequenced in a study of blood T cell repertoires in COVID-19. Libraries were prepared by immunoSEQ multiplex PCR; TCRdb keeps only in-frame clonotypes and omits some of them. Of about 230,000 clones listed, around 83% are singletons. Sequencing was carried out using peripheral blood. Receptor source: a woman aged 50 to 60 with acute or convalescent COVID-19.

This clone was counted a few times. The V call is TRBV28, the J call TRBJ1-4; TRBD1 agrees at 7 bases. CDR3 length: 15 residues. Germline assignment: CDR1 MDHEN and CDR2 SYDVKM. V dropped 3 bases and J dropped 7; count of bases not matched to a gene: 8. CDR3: CASSFGGGGGEKLFF. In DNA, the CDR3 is TGTGCCAGCAGTTTTGGAGGGGGCGGTGGTGAAAAACTGTTTTTT.

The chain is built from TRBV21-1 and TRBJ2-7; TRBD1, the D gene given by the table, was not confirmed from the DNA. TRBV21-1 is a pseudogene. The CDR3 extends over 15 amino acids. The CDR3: CASSKVGRPPDEQYF. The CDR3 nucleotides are TGTGCCAGCAGCAAAGTGGGCAGGCCCCCGGACGAGCAGTACTTC.

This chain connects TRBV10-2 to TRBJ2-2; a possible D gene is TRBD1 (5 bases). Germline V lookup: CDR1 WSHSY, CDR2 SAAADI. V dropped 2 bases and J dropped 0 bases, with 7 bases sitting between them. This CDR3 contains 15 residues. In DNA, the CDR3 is TGCGCCAGCAGTGAGGGGGCAGCGAACACCGGGGAGCTGTTTTTT. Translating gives CASSEGAANTGELFF.

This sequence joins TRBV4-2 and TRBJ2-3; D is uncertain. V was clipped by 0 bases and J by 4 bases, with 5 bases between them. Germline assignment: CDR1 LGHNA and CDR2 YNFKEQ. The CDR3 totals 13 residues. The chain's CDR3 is CASSQDWPDTQYF. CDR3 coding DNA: TGTGCCAGCAGCCAAGATTGGCCAGATACGCAGTATTTT.

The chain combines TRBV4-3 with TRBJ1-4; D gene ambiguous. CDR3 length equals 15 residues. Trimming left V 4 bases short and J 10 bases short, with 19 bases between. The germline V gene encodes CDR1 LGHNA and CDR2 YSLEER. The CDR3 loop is CASSRARGLRGKLFF. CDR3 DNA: TGCGCCAGCAGCCGGGCTAGAGGGCTACGTGGAAAACTGTTTTTT.

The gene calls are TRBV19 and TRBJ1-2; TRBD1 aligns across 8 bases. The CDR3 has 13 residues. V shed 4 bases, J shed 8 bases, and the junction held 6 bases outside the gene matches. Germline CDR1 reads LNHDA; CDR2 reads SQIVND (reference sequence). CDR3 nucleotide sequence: TGTGCCAGTAGTACAGGGGGCCCGCGGGGCTACACCTTC. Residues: CASSTGGPRGYTF.

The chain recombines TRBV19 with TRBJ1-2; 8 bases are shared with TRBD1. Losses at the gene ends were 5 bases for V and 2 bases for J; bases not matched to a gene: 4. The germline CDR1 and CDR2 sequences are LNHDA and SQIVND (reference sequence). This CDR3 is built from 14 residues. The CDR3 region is CASSRTGKNYGYTF. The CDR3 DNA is TGTGCCAGTAGTCGGACAGGGAAGAACTATGGCTACACCTTC.